This TCR beta chain is from a study of molecular identifiers for immune sequencing clone quantification. The length of the CDR3 is 15 residues. CDR1 and CDR2 (germline): DFQATT, SNEGSKA (reference sequence). The V and J ends lost 1 base and 0 bases, in that order; junction bases with no gene match: 4. TCRdb used MiXCR to reprocess the PCR reads, holding one entry per CDR3 protein. The sample comprises approximately 680,000 distinct CDR3 sequences, about 25% of which are singletons, and 0.6% to 0.9% rests with the top ten. This clonotype was detected ten times or more. The origin of this receptor is a human donor in good health. Some libraries in this study had Jurkat cell RNA spiked in. This chain connects TRBV20-1 to TRBJ2-7; 9 bases agree with TRBD2. Sequenced material: naive CD8+ T cells from blood, with Jurkat cell RNA spiked in. Specified subset: FACS-sorted CD8+CD4-CCR7+CD45RA+ naive T cells. The CDR3 spells CSARGASGASYEQYF. CDR3 nucleotide sequence: TGCAGTGCTAGAGGGGCTAGCGGGGCCTCCTACGAGCAGTACTTC.